The entry below gives a single T cell receptor beta chain sequence along with its context. Its target is unknown. These data come from a study of post-analysis software for immune sequencing data. The study's findings and limits: With TRBV5-6, TRBV5-1 and TRBV20-1 included, a handful of TRBV segments were more frequent in patients than in controls.

Prepared TCR beta cDNA libraries contained unique molecular identifiers. TCRdb passed the PCR reads through MiXCR, listing each CDR3 protein once. Of around 700,000 distinct CDR3 sequences in the sample, 55% to 60% were seen once. Per the germline V gene, CDR1 is MNHEY and CDR2 is SVGAGI. The CDR3 has 14 amino acids. The V gene end was trimmed by 6 bases and the J gene end by 3 bases; junction bases not matched to a gene: 7. The source material was blood. The rearrangement uses TRBV6-5 and TRBJ2-5; 7 positions match TRBD1. The receptor was isolated from a girl aged 2-10 years with multiple sclerosis. CDR3 DNA sequence: TGTGCCAGCAGGCGACAGGGCTTCGAAGAGACCCAGTACTTC. Translating it yields CASRRQGFEETQYF.